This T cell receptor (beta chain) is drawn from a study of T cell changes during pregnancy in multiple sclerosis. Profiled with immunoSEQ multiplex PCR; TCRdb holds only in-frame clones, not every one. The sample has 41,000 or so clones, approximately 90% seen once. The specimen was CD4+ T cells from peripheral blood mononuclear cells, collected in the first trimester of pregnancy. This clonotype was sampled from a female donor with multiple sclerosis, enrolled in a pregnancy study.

The CDR3 nucleotides are TGTGCCAGCTCACTACGACAGGGGGACGAGCAGTACTTC. Translating it yields CASSLRQGDEQYF. The chain employs TRBV18 and TRBJ2-7, with 9 bases fitting TRBD1. Germline V gene sequence: CDR1 KGHSH, CDR2 LQKENI. Germline trimming cut 4 bases from V and 5 bases from J; bases unmatched to any gene: 3. This CDR3 contains 13 residues.